This T cell receptor (beta chain) was sequenced during a study of circulating and synovial CD4+ cells in juvenile arthritis. Assay: immunoSEQ multiplex PCR; the TCRdb copy retains only in-frame clones and omits some. The sample includes more than 30,000 clones, roughly 95% of them seen just once. In germline, CDR1 is KGHSH, CDR2 LQKENI. This CDR3 comprises 15 residues. V shed 3 bases and J 4 bases; nucleotides not matched to a gene: 5. This clone was seen a few times. The clonotype comes from a human donor with juvenile idiopathic arthritis. The sample consisted of CD4+ T cells from blood. The chain couples TRBV18 to TRBJ2-7; TRBD1 aligns across 11 bases. CDR3 sequence reads: CASSPKDRGHYEQYF. CDR3 DNA sequence: TGTGCCAGCTCACCGAAGGACAGGGGGCATTACGAGCAGTACTTC.